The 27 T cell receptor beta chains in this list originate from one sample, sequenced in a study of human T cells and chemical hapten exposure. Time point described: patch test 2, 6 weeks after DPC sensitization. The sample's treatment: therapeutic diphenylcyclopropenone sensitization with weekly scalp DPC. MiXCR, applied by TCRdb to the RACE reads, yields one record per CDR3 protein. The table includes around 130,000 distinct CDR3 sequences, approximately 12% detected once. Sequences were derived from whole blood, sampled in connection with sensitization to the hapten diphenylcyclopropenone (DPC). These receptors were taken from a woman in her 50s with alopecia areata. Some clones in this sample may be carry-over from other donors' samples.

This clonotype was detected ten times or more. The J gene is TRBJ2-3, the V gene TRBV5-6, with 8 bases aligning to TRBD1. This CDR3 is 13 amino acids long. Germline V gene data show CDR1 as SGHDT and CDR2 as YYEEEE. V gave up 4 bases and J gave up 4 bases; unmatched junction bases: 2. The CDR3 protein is CASSQTGADTQYF. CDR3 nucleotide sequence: TGTGCCAGCAGCCAGACAGGGGCAGATACGCAGTATTTT.

CDR3 coding DNA: TGTGCCAGCAGCCTGATGACAGGGGGCTCTGGAAACACCATATATTTT. This sequence encodes CASSLMTGGSGNTIYF. This rearrangement joins TRBV7-2 to TRBJ1-3; TRBD1 agrees at 9 bases. Germline V CDR1 and CDR2: SGHTA, FQGNSA. The CDR3 length is 16 residues. The J segment lost 0 bases and the V segment lost 5 bases, leaving 5 bases of the junction unmatched.

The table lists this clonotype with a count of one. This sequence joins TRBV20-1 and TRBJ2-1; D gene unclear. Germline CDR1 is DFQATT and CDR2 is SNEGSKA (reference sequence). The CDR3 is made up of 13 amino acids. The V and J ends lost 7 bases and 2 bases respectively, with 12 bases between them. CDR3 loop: CSVSTWAYNEQFF. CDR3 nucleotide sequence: TGCAGTGTAAGCACCTGGGCCTACAATGAGCAGTTCTTC.

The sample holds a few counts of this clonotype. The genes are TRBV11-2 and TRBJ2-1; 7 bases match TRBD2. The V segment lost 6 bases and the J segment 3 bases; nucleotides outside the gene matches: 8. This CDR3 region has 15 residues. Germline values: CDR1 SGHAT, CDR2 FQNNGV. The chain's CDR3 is CASRSTSGNYNEQFF. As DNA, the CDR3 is TGTGCCAGCAGATCTACCAGCGGGAACTACAATGAGCAGTTCTTC. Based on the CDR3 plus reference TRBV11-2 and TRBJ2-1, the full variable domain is EAGVAQSPRYKIIEKRQSVAFWCNPISGHATLYWYQQILGQGPKLLIQFQNNGVVDDSQLPKDRFSAERLKGVDSTLKIQPAKLEDSAVYLCASRSTSGNYNEQFFGPGTRLTVL.

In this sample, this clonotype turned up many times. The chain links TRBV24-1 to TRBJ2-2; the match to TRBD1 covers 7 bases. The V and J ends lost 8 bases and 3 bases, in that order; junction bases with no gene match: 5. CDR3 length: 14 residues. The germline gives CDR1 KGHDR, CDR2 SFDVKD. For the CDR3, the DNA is TGTGCCACCAAATCACAGGGGTACACCGGGGAGCTGTTTTTT. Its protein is CATKSQGYTGELFF.

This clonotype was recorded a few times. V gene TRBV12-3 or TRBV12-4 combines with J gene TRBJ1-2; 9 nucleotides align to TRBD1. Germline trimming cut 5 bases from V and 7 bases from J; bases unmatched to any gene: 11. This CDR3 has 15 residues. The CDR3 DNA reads TGTGCCAGCAGTCCAGCCAGCACAGGGGGCCGTGGCTACACCTTC. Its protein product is CASSPASTGGRGYTF.

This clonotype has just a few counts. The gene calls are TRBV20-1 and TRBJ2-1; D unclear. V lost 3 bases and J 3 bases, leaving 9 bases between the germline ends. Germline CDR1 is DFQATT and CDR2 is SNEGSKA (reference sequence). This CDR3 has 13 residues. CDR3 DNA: TGCAGTGCTAGGTTGGATCTCTACAATGAGCAGTTCTTC. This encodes CSARLDLYNEQFF.

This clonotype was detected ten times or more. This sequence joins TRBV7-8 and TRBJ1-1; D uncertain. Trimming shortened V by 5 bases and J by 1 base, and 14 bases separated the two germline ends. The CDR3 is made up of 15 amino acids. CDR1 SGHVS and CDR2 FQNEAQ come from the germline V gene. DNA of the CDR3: TGTGCCAGCAGCCAGTTTAGTGGCGAGAACACTGAAGCTTTCTTT. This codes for CASSQFSGENTEAFF.

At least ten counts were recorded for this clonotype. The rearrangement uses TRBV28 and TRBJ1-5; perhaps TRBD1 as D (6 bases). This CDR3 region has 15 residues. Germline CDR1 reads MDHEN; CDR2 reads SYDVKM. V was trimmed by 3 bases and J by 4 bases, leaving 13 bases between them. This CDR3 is CASSLPRGSNQPQHF. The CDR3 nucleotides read TGTGCCAGCAGTTTGCCCAGGGGATCGAATCAGCCCCAGCATTTT.

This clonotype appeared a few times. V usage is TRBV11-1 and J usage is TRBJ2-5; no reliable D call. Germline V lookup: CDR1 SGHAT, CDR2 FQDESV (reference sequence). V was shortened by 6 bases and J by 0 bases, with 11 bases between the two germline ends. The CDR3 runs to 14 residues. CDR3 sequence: CASRQDPYQETQYF. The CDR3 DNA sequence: TGTGCCAGCAGACAAGACCCATACCAAGAGACCCAGTACTTC.

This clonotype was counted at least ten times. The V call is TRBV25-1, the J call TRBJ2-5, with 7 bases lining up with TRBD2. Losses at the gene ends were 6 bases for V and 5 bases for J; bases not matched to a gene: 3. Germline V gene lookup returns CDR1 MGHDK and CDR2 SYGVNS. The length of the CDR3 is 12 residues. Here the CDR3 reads CASRGRGETQYF. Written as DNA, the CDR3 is TGTGCCAGCAGAGGGCGGGGGGAGACCCAGTACTTC.

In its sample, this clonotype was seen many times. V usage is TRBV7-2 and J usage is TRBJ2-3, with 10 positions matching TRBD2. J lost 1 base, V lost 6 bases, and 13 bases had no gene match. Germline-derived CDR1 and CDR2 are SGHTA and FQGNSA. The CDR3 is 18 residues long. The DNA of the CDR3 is TGTGCCAGCAGTCGTCGTTTCAAAGCGGGAGGGGGCACAGATACGCAGTATTTT. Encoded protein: CASSRRFKAGGGTDTQYF.

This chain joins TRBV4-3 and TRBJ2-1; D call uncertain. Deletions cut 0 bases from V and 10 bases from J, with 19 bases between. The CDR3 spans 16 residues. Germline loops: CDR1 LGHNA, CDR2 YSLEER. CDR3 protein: CASSQDQDSPEAEQFF. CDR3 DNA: TGCGCCAGCAGCCAAGATCAAGATAGCCCAGAGGCGGAGCAGTTCTTC.

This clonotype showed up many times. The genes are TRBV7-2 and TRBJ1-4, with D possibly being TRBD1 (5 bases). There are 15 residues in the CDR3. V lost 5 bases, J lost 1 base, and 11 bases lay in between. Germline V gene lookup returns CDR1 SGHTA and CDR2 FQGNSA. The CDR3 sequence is CASSPRARTNEKLFF. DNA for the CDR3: TGTGCCAGCAGCCCCAGGGCAAGAACTAATGAAAAACTGTTTTTT.

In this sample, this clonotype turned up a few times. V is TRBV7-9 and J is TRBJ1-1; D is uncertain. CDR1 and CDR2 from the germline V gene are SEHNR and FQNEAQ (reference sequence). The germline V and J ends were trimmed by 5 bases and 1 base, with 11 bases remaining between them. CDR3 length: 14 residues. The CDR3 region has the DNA TGTGCCAGCAGCCCGCGGGGTTCGAACACTGAAGCTTTCTTT. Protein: CASSPRGSNTEAFF.

As DNA, the CDR3 is TGCAGTGCTAGTGCCTACGAGCAGTACTTC. Translated: CSASAYEQYF. V is TRBV20-1 and J is TRBJ2-7, with D unresolved. The germline V and J ends were trimmed by 3 bases and 2 bases, with 2 bases remaining between them. Germline lookup yields CDR1 DFQATT and CDR2 SNEGSKA (reference sequence). The CDR3 length is 10 residues.

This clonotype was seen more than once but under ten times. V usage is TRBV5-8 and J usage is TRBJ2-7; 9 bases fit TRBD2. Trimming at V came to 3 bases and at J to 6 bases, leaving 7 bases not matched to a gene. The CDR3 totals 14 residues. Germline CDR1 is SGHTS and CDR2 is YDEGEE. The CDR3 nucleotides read TGTGCCAGCAGCTCCTTAGCGGGAGCCGCCGAGCAGTACTTC. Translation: CASSSLAGAAEQYF.

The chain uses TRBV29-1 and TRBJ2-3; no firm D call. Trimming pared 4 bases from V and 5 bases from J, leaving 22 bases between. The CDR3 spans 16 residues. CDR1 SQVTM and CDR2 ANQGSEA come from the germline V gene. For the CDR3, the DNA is TGCAGCGTTGTCCGAGGTCCCGACCCCTTCGTAGATACGCAGTATTTT. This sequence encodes CSVVRGPDPFVDTQYF.

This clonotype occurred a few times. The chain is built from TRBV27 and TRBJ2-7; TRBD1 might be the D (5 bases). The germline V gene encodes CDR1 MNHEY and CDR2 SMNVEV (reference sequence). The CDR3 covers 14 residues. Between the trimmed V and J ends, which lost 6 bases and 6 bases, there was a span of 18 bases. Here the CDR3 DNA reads TGTGCCAGCAGGGGGCAGGGCTGGGTTGGCGAGCAGTACTTC. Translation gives CASRGQGWVGEQYF.

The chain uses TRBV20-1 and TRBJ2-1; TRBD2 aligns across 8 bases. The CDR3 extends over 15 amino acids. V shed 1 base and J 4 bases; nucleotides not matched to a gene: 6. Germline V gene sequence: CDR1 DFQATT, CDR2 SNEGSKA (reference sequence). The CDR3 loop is CSARAPTSGYNEQFF. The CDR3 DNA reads TGCAGTGCTAGAGCCCCTACTAGCGGATACAATGAGCAGTTCTTC.

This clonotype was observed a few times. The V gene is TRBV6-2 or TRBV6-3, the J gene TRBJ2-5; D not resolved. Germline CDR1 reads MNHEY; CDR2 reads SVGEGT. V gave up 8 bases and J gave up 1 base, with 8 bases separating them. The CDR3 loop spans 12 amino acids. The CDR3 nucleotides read TGTGCCAGCCTGGGCTTCCAAGAGACCCAGTACTTC. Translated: CASLGFQETQYF.

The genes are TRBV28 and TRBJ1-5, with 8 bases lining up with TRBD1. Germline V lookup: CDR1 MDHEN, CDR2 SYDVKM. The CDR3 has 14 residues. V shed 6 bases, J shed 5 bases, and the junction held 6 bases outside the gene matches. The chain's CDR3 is CASSLPGGHQPQHF. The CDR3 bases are TGTGCCAGCAGCCTCCCAGGGGGCCATCAGCCCCAGCATTTT.

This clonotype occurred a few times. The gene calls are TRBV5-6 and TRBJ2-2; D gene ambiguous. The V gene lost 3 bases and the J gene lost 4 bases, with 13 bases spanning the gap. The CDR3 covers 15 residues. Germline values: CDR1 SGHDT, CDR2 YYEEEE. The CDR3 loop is CASSSPGRFTGELFF. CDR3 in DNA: TGTGCCAGCAGCTCCCCCGGTCGCTTCACCGGGGAGCTGTTTTTT. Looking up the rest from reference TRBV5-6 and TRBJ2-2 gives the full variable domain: DAGVTQSPTHLIKTRGQQVTLRCSPKSGHDTVSWYQQALGQGPQFIFQYYEEEERQRGNFPDRFSGHQFPNYSSELNVNALLLGDSALYLCASSSPGRFTGELFFGEGSRLTVL.

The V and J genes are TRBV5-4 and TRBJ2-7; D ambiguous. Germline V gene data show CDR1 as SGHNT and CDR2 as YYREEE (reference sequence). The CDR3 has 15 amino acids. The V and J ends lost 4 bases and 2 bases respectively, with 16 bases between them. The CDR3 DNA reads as TGTGCCAGCAGCGACGACTCCTACCCCACCTACGAGCAGTACTTC. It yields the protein CASSDDSYPTYEQYF.

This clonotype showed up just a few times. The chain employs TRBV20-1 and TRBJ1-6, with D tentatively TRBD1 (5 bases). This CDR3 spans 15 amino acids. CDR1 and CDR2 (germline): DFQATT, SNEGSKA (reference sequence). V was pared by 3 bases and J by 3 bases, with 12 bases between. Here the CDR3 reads CSARPGTVYNSPLHF. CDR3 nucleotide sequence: TGCAGTGCTAGGCCCGGGACGGTCTATAATTCACCCCTCCACTTT.

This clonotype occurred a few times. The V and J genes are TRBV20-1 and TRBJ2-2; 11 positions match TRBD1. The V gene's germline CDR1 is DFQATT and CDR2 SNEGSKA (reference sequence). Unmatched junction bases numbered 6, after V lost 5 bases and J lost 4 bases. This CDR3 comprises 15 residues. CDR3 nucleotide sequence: TGCAGTGCTCCCGGACAGGGGGCGTTCACCGGGGAGCTGTTTTTT. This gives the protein CSAPGQGAFTGELFF.

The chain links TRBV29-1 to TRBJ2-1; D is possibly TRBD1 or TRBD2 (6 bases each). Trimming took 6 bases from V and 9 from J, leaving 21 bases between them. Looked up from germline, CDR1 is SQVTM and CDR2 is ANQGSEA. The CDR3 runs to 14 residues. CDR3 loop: CSVLRDPRGAEQFF. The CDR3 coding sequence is TGCAGCGTCCTCCGGGACCCAAGGGGGGCTGAGCAGTTCTTC.